This is a list of T cell receptor beta chains from one sample in a study of CD8+ T cells in alopecia areata. Clones were read by immunoSEQ multiplex PCR, and TCRdb kept only the in-frame ones, dropping some. The sample shows 110,000 to 150,000 clones, roughly 61% of them seen only once. The sequencing here drew on CD4+ T cells sorted from blood, taken at week 0. These receptors were obtained from a human donor with alopecia areata. CDR3s include the opening cysteine and the closing phenylalanine or tryptophan. A D gene is named only where the DNA matches it firmly.

d_gene: NA; v_gene: TRBV4-1; j_gene: TRBJ2-2; CDR3nt: TGCGCCAGCAGACGCCACGAGGGGGGACTGGCCCTCACCGGGGAGCTGTTTTTT; CDR3aa: CASRRHEGGLALTGELFF
d_gene: NA; v_gene: TRBV6-5; j_gene: TRBJ1-1; CDR3nt: TGTGCCAGCAGTCGAACATCCTTCGGCACTGAAGCTTTCTTT; CDR3aa: CASSRTSFGTEAFF
d_gene: NA; v_gene: TRBV5-1; j_gene: TRBJ1-6; CDR3nt: TGCGCCAGCAGCTTACGGGGACGGGATAATTCACCCCTCCACTTT; CDR3aa: CASSLRGRDNSPLHF
d_gene: NA; v_gene: TRBV30; j_gene: TRBJ1-2; CDR3nt: TGTGCCTGGACGGGAGGGGATAACTATGGCTACACCTTC; CDR3aa: CAWTGGDNYGYTF
d_gene: TRBD1; v_gene: TRBV29-1; j_gene: TRBJ2-1; CDR3nt: TGCAGCGTCCGACAGGGGTCCTACAATGAGCAGTTCTTC; CDR3aa: CSVRQGSYNEQFF
d_gene: NA; v_gene: TRBV29-1; j_gene: TRBJ1-5; CDR3nt: TGCAGCGCCTCGCAGGGGCAGGGTAATCAGCCCCAGCATTTT; CDR3aa: CSASQGQGNQPQHF
d_gene: NA; v_gene: TRBV5-6; j_gene: TRBJ2-6; CDR3nt: TGTGCCAGCAGCTTGGAGGCTCTATCTGGGGCCAACGTCCTGACTTTC; CDR3aa: CASSLEALSGANVLTF
d_gene: NA; v_gene: TRBV30; j_gene: TRBJ1-2; CDR3nt: TGTGCCTGGAGTGAAAGGGTCCGAGGTGGCTACACCTTC; CDR3aa: CAWSERVRGGYTF
d_gene: NA; v_gene: TRBV29-1; j_gene: TRBJ1-4; CDR3nt: TGCAGCGCGGGCGCCGGTTCAACTAATGAAAAACTGTTTTTT; CDR3aa: CSAGAGSTNEKLFF
d_gene: TRBD1; v_gene: TRBV6-5; j_gene: TRBJ1-2; CDR3nt: TGTGCCAGCAGCGTAGGGACAGGGGTGGACTATGGCTACACCTTC; CDR3aa: CASSVGTGVDYGYTF
d_gene: NA; v_gene: TRBV18; j_gene: TRBJ2-5; CDR3nt: TGTGCCAGCTCACCGGACCTCGAGGAGACCCAGTACTTC; CDR3aa: CASSPDLEETQYF